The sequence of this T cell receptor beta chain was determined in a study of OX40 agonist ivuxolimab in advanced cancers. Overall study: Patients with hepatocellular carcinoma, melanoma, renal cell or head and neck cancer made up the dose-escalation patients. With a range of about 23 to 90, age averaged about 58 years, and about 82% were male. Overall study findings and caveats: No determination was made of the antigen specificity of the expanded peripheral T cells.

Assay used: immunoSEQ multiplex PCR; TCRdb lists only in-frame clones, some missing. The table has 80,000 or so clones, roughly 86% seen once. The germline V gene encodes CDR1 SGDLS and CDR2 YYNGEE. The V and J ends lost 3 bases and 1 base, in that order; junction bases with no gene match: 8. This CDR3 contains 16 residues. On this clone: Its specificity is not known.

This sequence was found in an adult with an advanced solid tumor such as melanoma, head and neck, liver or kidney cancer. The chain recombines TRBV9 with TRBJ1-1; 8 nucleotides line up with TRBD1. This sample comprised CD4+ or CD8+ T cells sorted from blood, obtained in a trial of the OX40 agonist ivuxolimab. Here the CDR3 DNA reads TGTGCCAGCAGCGCCCGCGACAGGGGATGGAACACTGAAGCTTTCTTT. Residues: CASSARDRGWNTEAFF.